The T cell receptor (beta chain) described here comes from a study of blood T cell repertoires in COVID-19. CDR3 size: 16 residues. The germline V and J ends were trimmed by 7 bases and 1 base, with 16 bases remaining between them. Per germline, CDR1 SEHNR and CDR2 FQNEAQ (reference sequence). Original processing notes: Amplification with reference gene primers provided the estimates of nucleated cell counts. TCRdb's table, derived via immunoSEQ multiplex PCR, lists solely in-frame clones and lacks some. V, J and clone size derive from that table, while D and trimming were established from the DNA sequence. The sample yields about 260,000 clones, around 86% seen once.

The chain combines TRBV7-9 with TRBJ2-2; the D gene is possibly TRBD1 (6 bases). The sample was peripheral blood. This TCR was sampled from a woman in her forties who had recovered from COVID-19. The CDR3 spells CASTLGVGGNTGELFF. CDR3 nucleotides: TGTGCCAGCACCCTAGGGGTAGGGGGGAACACCGGGGAGCTGTTTTTT.